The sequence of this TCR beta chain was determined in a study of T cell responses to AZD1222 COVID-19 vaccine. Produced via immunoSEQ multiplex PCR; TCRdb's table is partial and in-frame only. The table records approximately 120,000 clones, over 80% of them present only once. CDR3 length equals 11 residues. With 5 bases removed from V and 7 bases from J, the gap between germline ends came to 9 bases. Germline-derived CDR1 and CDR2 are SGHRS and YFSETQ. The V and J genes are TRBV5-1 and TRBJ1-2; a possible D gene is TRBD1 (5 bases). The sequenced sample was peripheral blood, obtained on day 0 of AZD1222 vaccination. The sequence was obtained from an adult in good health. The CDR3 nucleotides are TGCGCCAGCAGGGGGGAAGGTGGCTACACCTTC. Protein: CASRGEGGYTF.